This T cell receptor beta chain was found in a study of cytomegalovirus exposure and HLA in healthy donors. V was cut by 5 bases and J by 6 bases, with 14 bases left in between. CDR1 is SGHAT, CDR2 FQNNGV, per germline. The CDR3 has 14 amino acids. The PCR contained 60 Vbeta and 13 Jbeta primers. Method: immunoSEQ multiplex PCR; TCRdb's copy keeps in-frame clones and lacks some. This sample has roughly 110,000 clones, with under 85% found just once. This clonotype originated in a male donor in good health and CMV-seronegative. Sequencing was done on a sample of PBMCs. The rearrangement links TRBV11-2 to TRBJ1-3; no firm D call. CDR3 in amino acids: CASSLAGVVNTIYF. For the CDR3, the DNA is TGTGCCAGCAGCCTGGCCGGGGTAGTAAACACCATATATTTT. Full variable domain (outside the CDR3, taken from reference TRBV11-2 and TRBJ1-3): EAGVAQSPRYKIIEKRQSVAFWCNPISGHATLYWYQQILGQGPKLLIQFQNNGVVDDSQLPKDRFSAERLKGVDSTLKIQPAKLEDSAVYLCASSLAGVVNTIYFGEGSWLTVV.